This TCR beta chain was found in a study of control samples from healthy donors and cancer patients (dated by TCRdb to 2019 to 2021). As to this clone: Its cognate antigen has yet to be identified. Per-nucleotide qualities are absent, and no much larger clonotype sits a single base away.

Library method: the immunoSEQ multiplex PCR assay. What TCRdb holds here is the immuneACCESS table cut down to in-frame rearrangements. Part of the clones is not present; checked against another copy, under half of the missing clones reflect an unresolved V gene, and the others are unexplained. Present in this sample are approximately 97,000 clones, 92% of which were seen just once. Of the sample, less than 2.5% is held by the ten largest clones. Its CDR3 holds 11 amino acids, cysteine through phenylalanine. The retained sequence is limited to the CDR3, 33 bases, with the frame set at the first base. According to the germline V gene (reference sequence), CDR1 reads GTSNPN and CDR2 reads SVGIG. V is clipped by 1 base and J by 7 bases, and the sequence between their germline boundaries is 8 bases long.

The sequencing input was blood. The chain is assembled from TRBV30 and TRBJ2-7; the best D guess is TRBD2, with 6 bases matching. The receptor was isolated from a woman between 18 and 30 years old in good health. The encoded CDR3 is CAWSALAEQYF. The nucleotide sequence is TGTGCCTGGAGTGCTCTAGCGGAGCAGTACTTC.